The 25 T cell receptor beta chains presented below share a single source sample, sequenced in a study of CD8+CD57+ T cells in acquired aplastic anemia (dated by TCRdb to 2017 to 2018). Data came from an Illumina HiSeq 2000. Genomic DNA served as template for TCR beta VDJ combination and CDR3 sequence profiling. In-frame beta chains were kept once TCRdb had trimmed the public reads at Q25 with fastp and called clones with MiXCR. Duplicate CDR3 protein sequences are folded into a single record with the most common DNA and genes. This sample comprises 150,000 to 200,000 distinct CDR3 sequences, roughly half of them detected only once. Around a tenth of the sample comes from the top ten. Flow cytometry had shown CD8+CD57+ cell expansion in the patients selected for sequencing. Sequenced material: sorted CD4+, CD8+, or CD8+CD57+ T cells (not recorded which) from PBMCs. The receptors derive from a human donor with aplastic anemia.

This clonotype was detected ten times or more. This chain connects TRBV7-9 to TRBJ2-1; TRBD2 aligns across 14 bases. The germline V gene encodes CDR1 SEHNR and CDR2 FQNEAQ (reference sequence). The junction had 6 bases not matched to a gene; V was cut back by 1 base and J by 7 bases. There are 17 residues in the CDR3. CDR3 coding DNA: TGTGCCAGCAGCTTAGGGGGACTAGCGGGAGTCGGAAATGAGCAGTTCTTC. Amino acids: CASSLGGLAGVGNEQFF. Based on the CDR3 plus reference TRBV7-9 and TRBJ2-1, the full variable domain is DTGVSQNPRHKITKRGQNVTFRCDPISEHNRLYWYRQTLGQGPEFLTYFQNEAQLEKSRLLSDRFSAERPKGSFSTLEIQRTEQGDSAMYLCASSLGGLAGVGNEQFFGPGTRLTVL.

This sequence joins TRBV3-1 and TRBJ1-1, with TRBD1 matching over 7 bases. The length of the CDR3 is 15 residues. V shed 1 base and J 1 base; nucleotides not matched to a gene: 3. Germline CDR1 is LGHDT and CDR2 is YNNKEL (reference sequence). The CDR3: CASSQGWTGNTEAFF. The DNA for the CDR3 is TGTGCCAGCAGCCAAGGTTGGACAGGGAACACTGAAGCTTTCTTT.

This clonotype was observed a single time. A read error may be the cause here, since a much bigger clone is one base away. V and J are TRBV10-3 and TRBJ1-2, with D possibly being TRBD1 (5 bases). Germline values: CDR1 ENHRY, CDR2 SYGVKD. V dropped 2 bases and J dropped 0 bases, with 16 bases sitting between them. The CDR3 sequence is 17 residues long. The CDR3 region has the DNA TGTGCCATCAGTGAGCGGGTAAGGGGCCAATCTAACTATGGCTACACCTTC. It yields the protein CAISERVRGQSNYGYTF.

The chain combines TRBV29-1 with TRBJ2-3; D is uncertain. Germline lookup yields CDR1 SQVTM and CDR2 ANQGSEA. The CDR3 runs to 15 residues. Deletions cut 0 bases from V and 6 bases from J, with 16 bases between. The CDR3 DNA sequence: TGCAGCGTTGAAGATCGTCACAGCTCTCTCGATACGCAGTATTTT. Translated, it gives CSVEDRHSSLDTQYF.

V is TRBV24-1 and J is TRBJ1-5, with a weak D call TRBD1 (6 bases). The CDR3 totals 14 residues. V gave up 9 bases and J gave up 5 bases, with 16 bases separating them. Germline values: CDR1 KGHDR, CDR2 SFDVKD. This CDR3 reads CATRGRGGDQPQHF. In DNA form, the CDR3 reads TGTGCCACCCGGGGGCGGGGGGGGGATCAGCCCCAGCATTTT.

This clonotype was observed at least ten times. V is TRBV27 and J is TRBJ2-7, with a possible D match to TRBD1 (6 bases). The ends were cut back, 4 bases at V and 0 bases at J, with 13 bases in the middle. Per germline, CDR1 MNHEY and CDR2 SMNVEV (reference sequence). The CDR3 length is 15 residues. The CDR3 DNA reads TGTGCCAGCAGTTCCCGACAGGACTCCTCCTACGAGCAGTACTTC. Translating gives CASSSRQDSSYEQYF.

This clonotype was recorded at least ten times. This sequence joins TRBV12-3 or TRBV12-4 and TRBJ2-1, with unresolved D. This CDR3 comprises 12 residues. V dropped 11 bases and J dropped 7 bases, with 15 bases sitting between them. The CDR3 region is CAGICGQNEQFF. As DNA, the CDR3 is TGTGCCGGCATATGCGGCCAGAATGAGCAGTTCTTC.

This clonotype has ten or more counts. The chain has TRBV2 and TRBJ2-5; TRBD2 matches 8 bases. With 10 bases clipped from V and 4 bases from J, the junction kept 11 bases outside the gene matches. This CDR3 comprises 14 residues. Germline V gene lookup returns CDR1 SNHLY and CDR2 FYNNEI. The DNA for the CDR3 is TGTGCCAACGCACCGGGACTAGTAGCAGAGACCCAGTACTTC. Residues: CANAPGLVAETQYF.

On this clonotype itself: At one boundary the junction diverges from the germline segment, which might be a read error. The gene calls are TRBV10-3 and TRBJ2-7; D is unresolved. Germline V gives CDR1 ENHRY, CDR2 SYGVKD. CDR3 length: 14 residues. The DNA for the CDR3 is TGTGCCATCAGTGTGGCAAGCCAATCCTGCGAGCAGTACTTC. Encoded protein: CAISVASQSCEQYF.

This CDR3 reads CASTPARRGSSYNEQFF. The CDR3 DNA reads as TGTGCCAGCACCCCGGCCCGCAGGGGTAGCTCCTACAATGAGCAGTTCTTC. This chain uses TRBV11-1 with TRBJ2-1, with D possibly being TRBD1 (6 bases). The CDR3 is made up of 17 amino acids. From germline, CDR1 is SGHAT and CDR2 FQDESV (reference sequence). With 7 bases removed from V and 0 bases from J, the gap between germline ends came to 19 bases.

The CDR3 region is CATSRDLGQSRGYEQYF. CDR3 DNA sequence: TGTGCCACCAGCAGAGATCTTGGTCAGTCGAGGGGCTACGAGCAGTACTTC. V and J are TRBV15 and TRBJ2-7, with D perhaps matching TRBD1 or TRBD2 (5 bases each). Germline V gives CDR1 LNHNV, CDR2 YYDKDF (reference sequence). V dropped 0 bases and J dropped 3 bases, with 18 bases sitting between them. This CDR3 is built from 17 residues.

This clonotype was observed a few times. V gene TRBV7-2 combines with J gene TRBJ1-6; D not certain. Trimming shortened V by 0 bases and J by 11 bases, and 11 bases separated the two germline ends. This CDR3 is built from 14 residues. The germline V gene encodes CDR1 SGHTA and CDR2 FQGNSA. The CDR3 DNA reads TGTGCCAGCAGCTTAGCTGGAGGTTGGGCACCCCTCCACTTT. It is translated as CASSLAGGWAPLHF.

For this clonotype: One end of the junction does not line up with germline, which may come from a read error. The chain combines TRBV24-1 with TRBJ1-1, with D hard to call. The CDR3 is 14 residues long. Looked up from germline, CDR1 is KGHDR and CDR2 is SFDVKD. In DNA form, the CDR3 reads TGTGCCTCCAGACCGAAGGGTACTTACACTGAAGCTTTCTTT. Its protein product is CASRPKGTYTEAFF.

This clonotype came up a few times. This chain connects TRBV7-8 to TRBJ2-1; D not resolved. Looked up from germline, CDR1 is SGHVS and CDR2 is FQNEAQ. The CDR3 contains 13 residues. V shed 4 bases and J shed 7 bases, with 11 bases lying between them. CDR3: CASSYGQTNEQFF. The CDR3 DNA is TGTGCCAGCAGCTACGGGCAGACTAATGAGCAGTTCTTC. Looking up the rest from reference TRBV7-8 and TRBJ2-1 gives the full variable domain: GAGVSQSPRYKVAKRGQDVALRCDPISGHVSLFWYQQALGQGPEFLTYFQNEAQLDKSGLPSDRFFAERPEGSVSTLKIQRTQQEDSAVYLCASSYGQTNEQFFGPGTRLTVL.

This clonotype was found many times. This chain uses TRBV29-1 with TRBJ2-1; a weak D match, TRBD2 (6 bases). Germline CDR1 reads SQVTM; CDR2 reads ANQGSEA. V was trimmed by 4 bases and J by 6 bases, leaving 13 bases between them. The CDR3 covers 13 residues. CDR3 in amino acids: CSVAFTRGNEQFF. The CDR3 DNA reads TGCAGCGTTGCGTTCACGCGGGGCAATGAGCAGTTCTTC.

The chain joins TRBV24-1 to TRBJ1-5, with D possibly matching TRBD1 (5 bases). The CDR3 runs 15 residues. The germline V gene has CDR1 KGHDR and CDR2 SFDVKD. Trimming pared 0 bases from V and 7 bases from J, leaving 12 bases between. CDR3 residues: CATSDLWPGWQPQHF. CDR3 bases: TGTGCCACCAGTGATTTGTGGCCAGGGTGGCAGCCCCAGCATTTT.

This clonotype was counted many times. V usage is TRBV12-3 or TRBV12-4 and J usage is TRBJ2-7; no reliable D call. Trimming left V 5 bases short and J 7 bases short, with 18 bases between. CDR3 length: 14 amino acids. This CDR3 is CASSRLALISEQYF. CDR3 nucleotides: TGTGCCAGCAGTAGACTGGCTCTCATTAGTGAGCAGTACTTC.

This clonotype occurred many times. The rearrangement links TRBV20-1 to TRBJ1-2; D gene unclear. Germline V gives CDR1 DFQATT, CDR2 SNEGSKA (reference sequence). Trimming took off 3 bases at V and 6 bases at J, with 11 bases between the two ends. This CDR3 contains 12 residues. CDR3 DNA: TGCAGTGCTAGGTGGGAAGGACATGGCTACACCTTC. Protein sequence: CSARWEGHGYTF.

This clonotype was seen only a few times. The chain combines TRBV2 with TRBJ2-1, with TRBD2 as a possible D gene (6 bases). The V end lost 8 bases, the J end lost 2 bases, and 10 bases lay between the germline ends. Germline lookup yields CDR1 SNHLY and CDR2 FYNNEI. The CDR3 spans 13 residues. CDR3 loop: CASPAGTYNEQFF. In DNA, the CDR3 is TGTGCCAGCCCGGCGGGGACCTACAATGAGCAGTTCTTC.

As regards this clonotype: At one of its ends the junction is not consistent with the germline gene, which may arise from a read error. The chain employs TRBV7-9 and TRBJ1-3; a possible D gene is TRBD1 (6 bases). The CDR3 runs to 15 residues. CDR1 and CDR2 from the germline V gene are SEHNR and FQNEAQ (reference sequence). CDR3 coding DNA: TGCGCCAGCAGCGCCCAACAGGGTGGAGGAAACACCATATATTTT. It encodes CASSAQQGGGNTIYF.

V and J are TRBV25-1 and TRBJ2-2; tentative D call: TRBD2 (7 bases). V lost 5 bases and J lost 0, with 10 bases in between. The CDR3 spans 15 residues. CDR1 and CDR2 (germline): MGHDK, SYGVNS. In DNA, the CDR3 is TGTGCCAGCAGTCTGGGGGGGCCGAACACCGGGGAGCTGTTTTTT. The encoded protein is CASSLGGPNTGELFF.

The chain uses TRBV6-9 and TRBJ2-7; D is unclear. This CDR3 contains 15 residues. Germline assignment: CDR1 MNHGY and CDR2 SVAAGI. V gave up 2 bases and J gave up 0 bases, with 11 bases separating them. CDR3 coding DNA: TGTGCCAGCAGTTATCGGGCACGGATCTCCTACGAGCAGTACTTC. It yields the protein CASSYRARISYEQYF.

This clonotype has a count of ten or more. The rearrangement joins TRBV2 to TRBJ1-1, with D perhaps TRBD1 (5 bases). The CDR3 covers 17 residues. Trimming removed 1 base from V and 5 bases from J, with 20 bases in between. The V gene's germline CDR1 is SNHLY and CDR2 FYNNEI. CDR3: CASSEERAALGVTEAFF. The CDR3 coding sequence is TGTGCCAGCAGTGAAGAACGGGCCGCATTGGGGGTGACTGAAGCTTTCTTT. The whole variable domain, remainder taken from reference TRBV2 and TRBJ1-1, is EPEVTQTPSHQVTQMGQEVILRCVPISNHLYFYWYRQILGQKVEFLVSFYNNEISEKSEIFDDQFSVERPDGSNFTLKIRSTKLEDSAMYFCASSEERAALGVTEAFFGQGTRLTVV.

CDR3 DNA: TGTGCCAGCAGCTCCCTTTGGGAGACCCAGTACTTC. The encoded protein is CASSSLWETQYF. V is TRBV14 and J is TRBJ2-5, with no clear D. V lost 5 bases, J lost 5 bases, and 9 bases lay in between. CDR1 and CDR2 from the germline V gene are SGHDN and FVKESK. The CDR3 is 12 residues long.

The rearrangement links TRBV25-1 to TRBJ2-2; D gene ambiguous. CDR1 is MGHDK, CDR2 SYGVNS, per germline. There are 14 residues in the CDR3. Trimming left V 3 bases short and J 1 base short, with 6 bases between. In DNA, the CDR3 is TGTGCCAGCAGTGAGCGTCTGAACACCGGGGAGCTGTTTTTT. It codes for CASSERLNTGELFF.